This T cell receptor beta chain was found in a study of OX40 agonist ivuxolimab in advanced cancers. The wider study: Three individuals attained partial responses, comprising one hepatocellular carcinoma case and two cutaneous melanoma cases.

About this clone itself: Its specificity is unknown.

Study results and limitations: Nonresponders, in some cases, also had low normalized T-cell clonal expansion. Expanded peripheral T cell antigen specificity was not determined.

CDR1 and CDR2 from the germline V gene are LGHNA and YSLEER. The CDR3 covers 21 residues. J gave up 1 base and V 4 bases, and 17 bases lay outside the gene matches. Assay: immunoSEQ multiplex PCR; the TCRdb copy retains only in-frame clones and omits some. The sample includes approximately 80,000 clones, roughly 94% seen only once; the top ten take around a tenth. This material consisted of CD4+ or CD8+ T cells sorted from blood, taken in a trial of the OX40 agonist ivuxolimab. V is TRBV4-3 and J is TRBJ2-3, with TRBD2 matching 13 bases. The origin of this receptor is an adult with an advanced solid tumor such as melanoma, head and neck, liver or kidney cancer. Here the CDR3 DNA reads TGCGCCAGCAGCCCTTTCACCTCGACTAGCGGGAGGACACAAGGCACAGATACGCAGTATTTT. Translation gives CASSPFTSTSGRTQGTDTQYF.